Below are 15 T cell receptor beta chains sequenced from a single sample in a study of CD8+ T cells in alopecia areata. Specified treatment: oral pan-JAK inhibitor, 5-10 mg twice daily. Extraction of RNA preceded its reverse transcription into cDNA, which served as the sequencing template. The assay was immunoSEQ multiplex PCR, and TCRdb's table has in-frame clones only and misses some. The sample has over 120,000 clones, about 59% seen once; the top ten hold less than 20%. Sequencing was performed on CD8+ T cells sorted from blood, taken at week 4, from a patient treated with tofacitinib. The origin of the receptors is a human donor with alopecia areata.

This clone was found a few times. The chain recombines TRBV10-3 with TRBJ2-1; 9 nucleotides line up with TRBD1. V dropped 7 bases and J dropped 6; count of bases not matched to a gene: 13. Looked up from germline, CDR1 is ENHRY and CDR2 is SYGVKD. The CDR3 spans 16 residues. The CDR3 bases are TGTGCCATCAATCCTGAGGGAGGGGACAGGGTCAATGAGCAGTTCTTC. This translates into CAINPEGGDRVNEQFF.

The V and J genes are TRBV15 and TRBJ2-3; D unresolved. Germline V gives CDR1 LNHNV, CDR2 YYDKDF (reference sequence). This CDR3 contains 13 residues. V shed 1 base and J shed 2 bases, with 4 bases lying between them. The CDR3: CATSRAITDTQYF. CDR3 DNA: TGTGCCACCAGCAGAGCAATCACAGATACGCAGTATTTT.

The rearrangement joins TRBV15 to TRBJ2-3; D is possibly TRBD1 or TRBD2 (6 bases each). Germline CDR1 is LNHNV and CDR2 is YYDKDF (reference sequence). The V gene lost 1 base and the J gene lost 6 bases, with 14 bases spanning the gap. The CDR3 runs 15 residues. The CDR3 region is CATSRVRGAGDTQYF. The CDR3 bases are TGTGCCACCAGCAGAGTAAGGGGGGCAGGGGATACGCAGTATTTT.

The rearrangement uses TRBV5-1 and TRBJ2-7; 9 nucleotides align to TRBD1. Losses at the gene ends were 0 bases for V and 4 bases for J; bases not matched to a gene: 8. CDR3 length: 16 amino acids. Germline assignment: CDR1 SGHRS and CDR2 YFSETQ. As DNA, the CDR3 is TGCGCCAGCAGCTTGGCGTCTGGACAGGGGATTTACGAGCAGTACTTC. This encodes CASSLASGQGIYEQYF.

The rearrangement joins TRBV29-1 to TRBJ1-1, with D possibly being TRBD1 (5 bases). This CDR3 is built from 14 residues. Germline V gene sequence: CDR1 SQVTM, CDR2 ANQGSEA. V gave up 4 bases and J gave up 0 bases, with 12 bases separating them. This CDR3 is CSVAGTFMNTEAFF. DNA of the CDR3: TGCAGCGTTGCCGGGACCTTCATGAACACTGAAGCTTTCTTT.

The rearrangement links TRBV5-6 to TRBJ2-4; TRBD1 might be the D (5 bases). This CDR3 region has 17 residues. CDR1 and CDR2 from the germline V gene are SGHDT and YYEEEE. Trimming removed 0 bases from V and 0 bases from J, with 13 bases in between. The chain's CDR3 is CASSLAFKGSAKNIQYF. CDR3 DNA sequence: TGTGCCAGCAGCTTGGCCTTCAAGGGGTCAGCCAAAAACATTCAGTACTTC.

This rearrangement joins TRBV5-1 to TRBJ2-3; 7 positions agree with TRBD2. CDR3 length equals 16 residues. Trimming at V came to 0 bases and at J to 6 bases, leaving 10 bases not matched to a gene. Germline V gene data show CDR1 as SGHRS and CDR2 as YFSETQ. CDR3 in DNA: TGCGCCAGCAGCTTGGTCCGAGCGGGGCCGGGGGATACGCAGTATTTT. Translated: CASSLVRAGPGDTQYF.

This clone was observed a few times. In DNA, the CDR3 is TGTGCCAGTAGTCCTAGCGGATCCTACAATGAGCAGTTCTTC. It encodes CASSPSGSYNEQFF. The chain carries TRBV19 and TRBJ2-1; TRBD2 matches at 7 bases. Germline-derived CDR1 and CDR2 are LNHDA and SQIVND (reference sequence). Losses at the gene ends were 5 bases for V and 1 base for J; bases not matched to a gene: 2. The CDR3 has 14 residues. Full variable domain (remainder filled in from reference TRBV19 and TRBJ2-1): DGGITQSPKYLFRKEGQNVTLSCEQNLNHDAMYWYRQDPGQGLRLIYYSQIVNDFQKGDIAEGYSVSREKKESFPLTVTSAQKNPTAFYLCASSPSGSYNEQFFGPGTRLTVL.

The J gene is TRBJ2-5, the V gene TRBV19, with TRBD2 matching 14 bases. The ends lost 3 bases at V and 3 bases at J; junction bases unmatched: 0. The germline CDR1 and CDR2 sequences are LNHDA and SQIVND (reference sequence). The CDR3 consists of 15 residues. The chain's CDR3 is CASSMGLAGEETQYF. CDR3 sequence (DNA): TGTGCCAGTAGTATGGGACTAGCGGGGGAAGAGACCCAGTACTTC.

The chain links TRBV29-1 to TRBJ2-7, with D hard to call. This CDR3 has 10 amino acids. Germline values: CDR1 SQVTM, CDR2 ANQGSEA. Trimming took 7 bases from V and 6 from J, leaving 10 bases between them. The CDR3 sequence: CSAFSSEQYF. CDR3 DNA sequence: TGCAGCGCGTTTTCGTCCGAGCAGTACTTC.

This chain uses TRBV5-6 with TRBJ2-3; 8 bases map to TRBD2. V shed 3 bases, J shed 4 bases, and the junction held 4 bases outside the gene matches. The CDR3 spans 14 residues. From germline, CDR1 is SGHDT and CDR2 YYEEEE. CDR3 sequence: CASSSGGPPDTQYF. In DNA, the CDR3 is TGTGCCAGCAGCTCGGGGGGGCCCCCAGATACGCAGTATTTT.

J is TRBJ1-5 and V is TRBV27; no clear D gene. Per germline, CDR1 MNHEY and CDR2 SMNVEV (reference sequence). The CDR3 length is 15 residues. Trimming took off 7 bases at V and 5 bases at J, with 18 bases between the two ends. The CDR3 reads CASTSDAGWDQPQHF. CDR3 coding DNA: TGTGCCAGCACTTCGGACGCAGGATGGGATCAGCCCCAGCATTTT.

There are a few counts of this clone. This chain connects TRBV27 to TRBJ2-1; 8 bases agree with TRBD2. This CDR3 region has 14 residues. Germline loops: CDR1 MNHEY, CDR2 SMNVEV (reference sequence). Losses at the gene ends were 5 bases for V and 8 bases for J; bases not matched to a gene: 8. CDR3 sequence: CASSPGTSWDEQFF. In DNA, the CDR3 is TGTGCCAGCAGTCCAGGGACTAGTTGGGATGAGCAGTTCTTC.

This clone was counted at least ten times. J is TRBJ2-7 and V is TRBV6-5; 7 positions match TRBD2. Germline values: CDR1 MNHEY, CDR2 SVGAGI. This CDR3 comprises 14 residues. With 5 bases clipped from V and 2 bases from J, the junction kept 6 bases outside the gene matches. As DNA, the CDR3 is TGTGCCAGCAGTGGGGAGGGAAGCGCCTACGAGCAGTACTTC. Its protein product is CASSGEGSAYEQYF.

This clone has a handful of counts. The chain carries TRBV14 and TRBJ2-5, with no clear D. Germline loops: CDR1 SGHDN, CDR2 FVKESK. The CDR3 has 13 residues. Trimming shortened V by 4 bases and J by 4 bases, and 10 bases separated the two germline ends. The CDR3 sequence is CASSPDLGETQYF. CDR3 nucleotide sequence: TGTGCCAGCAGCCCGGACCTGGGAGAGACCCAGTACTTC.